This T cell receptor (beta chain) is drawn from a study of shared clonotypes between healthy human individuals. As for the study in general: The cohort comprised a couple of women and a few men. Their ages spanned 18 to 49 years.

Naive CD8 cells were CD45RO-negative, positively selected for CCR7, excluding terminally differentiated effector memory CD45RA+ cells. The count of this clone is one. Measured with immunoSEQ multiplex PCR; TCRdb has only the in-frame clones, and not every one. The sample includes some 2 million clones, approximately 94% seen only once; the top ten take more than 0.95%. The CDR3 extends over 13 amino acids. Germline lookup yields CDR1 SEHNR and CDR2 FQNEAQ (reference sequence). V shed 2 bases and J 8 bases; nucleotides not matched to a gene: 3. The material sequenced was naive CD8+ T cells sorted from blood. This receptor was taken from a man aged 18-30 years in good health. The chain carries TRBV7-9 and TRBJ2-1; TRBD2 matches at 7 bases. The CDR3 spells CASSLIGRDEQFF. CDR3 nucleotide sequence: TGTGCCAGCAGCTTAATAGGGAGGGATGAGCAGTTCTTC.